This T cell receptor (beta chain) comes out of a study of CD8 T cells in Susac syndrome. The recently defined diagnostic criteria for definite or probable disease were met by the Susac syndrome patients. TEMRA cells were enriched by FACS, and CD4+ and CD8+ T cells were negatively isolated. This clonotype occurred once. This CDR3 has 15 amino acids. RNA amounts of about 0.5 to 1 ug underwent reverse transcription with random hexamers. Across 54 Vbeta and 13 Jbeta, TCR beta CDR3 was amplified with immunoSEQ multiplex PCR. TCRdb re-called the immunoSEQ multiplex PCR reads through MiXCR, storing one row per CDR3 protein. The sample has about 140,000 distinct CDR3 sequences; roughly 94% are singletons.

The sequenced sample was CD4+ T cells from PBMCs. The chain employs TRBV21-1 and TRBJ2-7; the table's D gene call, TRBD2, was not cross checked with the DNA. TRBV21-1 has pseudogene status. The sequence was collected from a human donor with Susac syndrome. CDR3 DNA: TGTGCCAGCAGCAAAGGGGGAGACTATAAGGACGAGCAGTACTTC. Its translation is CASSKGGDYKDEQYF.